This T cell receptor (beta chain) was captured by sequencing in a study of T cell repertoires in cytomegalovirus infection. Study-wide context: Selected CMV epitopes included recently identified HLA-C-restricted ones as well as well-studied HLA-B-restricted ones. Based on public TCR beta signatures, there were indications of CMV infection and of a matching HLA type.

TCRdb called the reads again in MiXCR, with one record for every CDR3 protein. This table has some 700,000 distinct CDR3 sequences, around a third appearing once. This clonotype appeared a few times. Its cognate antigen is unknown. Study observations and caveats: CMV-specific TCR beta clonotypes restricted by HLA-C dominated the ex vivo response. Using cumulative public TCR beta family frequency, the authors identified those who carried CMV together with the relevant HLA.

The CDR3 has 15 residues. J lost 5 bases, V lost 5 bases, and 7 bases had no gene match. The V gene's germline CDR1 is SGHVT and CDR2 SQSDAQ. Sequencing was performed on cultured PBMCs, taken from culture after CMV antigen stimulation. The chain links TRBV7-4 to TRBJ2-1; 9 nucleotides align to TRBD1. This receptor was identified in a human donor in good health (CMV status not recorded). Some clones in this sample may be carry-over from other donors' samples. The CDR3 DNA reads TGTGCCAGCAGCGTCCGGGACAGGGATGACAATGAGCAGTTCTTC. Amino acids: CASSVRDRDDNEQFF. Complete variable domain (other parts from reference TRBV7-4 and TRBJ2-1): GAGVSQSPRYKVAKRGRDVALRCDSISGHVTLYWYRQTLGQGSEVLTYSQSDAQRDKSGRPSGRFSAERPERSVSTLKIQRTEQGDSAVYLCASSVRDRDDNEQFFGPGTRLTVL.